This T cell receptor beta chain was documented in a study of early T cells in non-severe SARS-CoV-2 infection (dated by TCRdb to the early 2020s). Broadly, across the study: Bulk RNA from unsorted whole blood was used for TCR sequencing, so alpha and beta chains could not be paired. Results and caveats for the whole study, not just this receptor: VDJdb matching was skewed toward anti-spike CD8 responses and likely underestimated virus-specific expansions by missing private and CD4 specificities.

Many counts were recorded for this clonotype. Its target antigen remains unknown. There are no base qualities to consult, and no much larger clone falls within one base. Between the V and J ends, shortened by 1 base and 10 bases respectively, the junction contains 13 bases. CDR1 and CDR2 were assigned from the germline V gene as SGHDT and YYEEEE. From its cysteine to its phenylalanine, the CDR3 spans 13 amino acids. Of all the DNA, just the CDR3 is kept, 39 bases in frame from base 1. This was a case-control study nested in a cohort of healthcare workers in London, UK, who had nasopharyngeal swab PCR tests and blood samples taken every week. Healthcare workers were recruited between 23 and 31 March 2020, during the week of the UK lockdown, and were followed weekly for up to about 15 weeks. The library was prepared using 5' RACE. Sequencing instrument: NextSeq 500. To correct for sequencing error and PCR bias, the TCR library protocol tagged individual cDNA molecules with unique molecular identifiers. Sequencing covered both TCR alpha and beta chains, and within each sample the abundances of alpha and beta sequences were tightly co-correlated. As for the original processing: Decombinator V4 was used to perform V gene, J gene and CDR3 annotation of TCR sequences. TCRs were defined as expanded if a significant change between any two time points was detected under a Poisson model with p below 0.0001. Abundances of TCRs were expressed as counts per million after normalisation to the total number of TCRs sequenced in each sample. MAIT TCRs were defined by TRAV1-2 paired with TRAJ12, TRAJ20 or TRAJ33, and iNKT TCRs by TRAV10 paired with TRAJ18. VDJdb, accessed on 1 November 2021, was searched for TCRs annotated for CMV, EBV and SARS-CoV-2, and TCRs annotated for more than one antigen were excluded. TCRdb's own reprocessing of the public reads used fastp at Q25 and MiXCR and kept productive beta chains. Identical CDR3 protein sequences are pooled into one entry, listed with their most common genes and DNA. TCRdb assigned the V and J calls; the authors' analysis was not used. This sample has approximately 52,000 distinct CDR3 sequences in its table, and approximately 8% of those were observed once. The top ten clonotypes cover about a tenth of the sample.

The receptor was derived from an adult who was a healthcare worker with PCR-confirmed SARS-CoV-2 infection or an uninfected control (not recorded which). This receptor chain uses TRBV5-6 and TRBJ2-3; the D segment cannot be called with confidence. The specimen was whole blood. CDR3 region: CASSLMTPYAQYF. Read as DNA, the sequence is TGTGCCAGCAGCTTGATGACCCCCTACGCGCAGTATTTT.